A selection of T cell receptor beta chains follows, all from one sample in a study of CD8+ T cells in alopecia areata. The protocol was immunoSEQ multiplex PCR, while the TCRdb copy is restricted to in-frame clones and leaves out a portion. The data show approximately 210,000 clones, roughly 60% seen once. The material was CD4+ T cells sorted from blood, obtained between weeks 49 and 50, from a patient treated with tofacitinib. All receptors derive from a human donor with alopecia areata. CDR3s include the opening cysteine and the closing phenylalanine or tryptophan. Each record gives: D gene, V gene, J gene, CDR3 protein. A D gene is named only where the DNA matches it firmly.

.	TRBV5-6	TRBJ2-5	CASSLASGGAQETQYF
.	TRBV5-1	TRBJ2-2	CASNDKSNTGELFF
TRBD1	TRBV6-5	TRBJ2-1	CASTKGAGSEQFF
TRBD1	TRBV30	TRBJ2-1	CAWSTGQNNEQFF
.	TRBV29-1	TRBJ1-2	CSASAGANYGYTF
.	TRBV29-1	TRBJ1-1	CSVGEGVLSEAFF
.	TRBV29-1	TRBJ1-1	CSVEEAFF
TRBD2	TRBV2	TRBJ2-1	CASSQGLAVQFF
TRBD1	TRBV6-5	TRBJ2-1	CASSSTPSGTGQFF
TRBD1	TRBV27	TRBJ1-2	CASSPGDRDNYGYTF
.	TRBV15	TRBJ2-1	CATSTGGRSVSYNEQFF
.	TRBV19	TRBJ1-6	CASSMSGDSPLHF
.	TRBV10-1	TRBJ2-7	CASPGAGDHEQYF
TRBD1	TRBV2	TRBJ1-6	CASSARTGGSPLHF
.	TRBV5-1	TRBJ2-1	CASSLAPQSNNEQFF
TRBD1	TRBV6-5	TRBJ1-2	CASNPNAGQGTNTF
TRBD2	TRBV10-3	TRBJ2-3	CAIKRTSGADTQYF
.	TRBV5-1	TRBJ1-4	CASSLAGTNEKLFF
TRBD1	TRBV29-1	TRBJ2-7	CSVGTGGEYEQYF
TRBD1	TRBV10-3	TRBJ1-6	CAISSDRGQSPLHF
.	TRBV5-4	TRBJ1-1	CASSPGTARPNTEAFF
.	TRBV2	TRBJ1-5	CASSGISSNQPQHF
.	TRBV30	TRBJ2-6	CAWSLYSGANVLTF
.	TRBV7-8	TRBJ1-2	CASSPIQETNYGYTF
.	TRBV27	TRBJ1-5	CASSPRDGGGPQHF
.	TRBV27	TRBJ1-2	CASSPRFQGGGYTF
.	TRBV5-5	TRBJ2-1	CASSVSPRGTDEQFF
.	TRBV7-9	TRBJ2-3	CASSYSDTQYF
TRBD2	TRBV4-3	TRBJ2-3	CASSQWTSGAADTQYF
.	TRBV5-1	TRBJ1-1	CASSLTAMNTEAFF
.	TRBV2	TRBJ2-1	CASFPRTGSYNEQFF
.	TRBV11-2	TRBJ1-1	CASSLDLAGVHTEAFF
.	TRBV6-5	TRBJ1-1	CASSLVRNTEAFF
.	TRBV29-1	TRBJ2-7	CSVRQTYEQYF
.	TRBV7-2	TRBJ2-1	CASSLADQQFF
TRBD1	TRBV2	TRBJ1-2	CASSETGQGYGYTF
.	TRBV29-1	TRBJ2-2	CSVVVGAGELFF
.	TRBV29-1	.	CSVGGRTYEQYF